A single TCR beta chain is shown here with its context. Its antigen specificity is not known. An end of the junction differs from the germline gene, which may be a read error. Library prep was done by multiplex PCR. TCRdb names Illumina HiSeq 2500 as the instrument used. TCRbeta libraries were constructed through three rounds of nested PCR with primers (Table S4) according to protocols modified from ARM-PCR. Before sequencing, PCR products of 200-500 bp were cut from the gel and purified using the QIAquick gel extraction kit. For the original study's pipeline: Reads were cleaned with Trimmomatic, merged with FLASH into complete CDR3 sequences, and assigned to V(D)J germline segments with MiTCR. Clonal diversity was computed as the inverse Simpson's index with VDJtools. Productive reads were defined as in-frame sequences without a premature stop codon. TCRdb applied fastp at Q25 and MiXCR to the public reads, then kept only in-frame beta chains. One record per CDR3 amino acid sequence lists the most common genes and DNA. TCRdb assigned the V and J calls; the authors' analysis was not used. The sample table contains tens of thousands of distinct CDR3 sequences; only one count was recorded for roughly 66% of them. The top ten clonotypes cover about 18% of the sample.

From its cysteine to its phenylalanine, the CDR3 spans 16 amino acids. Left in the record is the CDR3 DNA by itself, 48 bases read in frame from the first base. Per the germline V gene, MGHRA is the CDR1 and YSYEKL is the CDR2. The data originate from a study of tumor and adjacent non-tumor tissue in lung cancer (dated by TCRdb to 2016 to 2019). Background for the entire study: By cancer type, the cohort comprised approximately twelve adenocarcinoma patients, a couple of squamous cell carcinoma patients and 1 small cell lung cancer patient. A few dozen paired specimens, one tumor and one normal lung sample per patient, were profiled by TCRbeta CDR3 sequencing. Among the roughly 15 patients, ages ranged from roughly 30 to 85 years, roughly ten were men and 5 were women, and disease was TNM stage I to III. Sequencing produced about 130,000,000 productive TCRbeta reads in total, an average of approximately 4 million reads per sample. The study compared bulk TCRbeta repertoires from lung tumor tissue and matched distant non-tumor lung tissue of about 16 lung cancer patients. Beyond this particular receptor, the publication reports: Tumor tissue showed significantly higher TCR diversity (inverse Simpson) than normal lung tissue, at 431.37 vs 166.20 (P = 0.0075, Mann-Whitney U test). TCR diversity was significantly higher in younger patients, and higher tumor TCR diversity was associated with shorter overall and disease-free survival. Because peripheral blood was not sequenced, the blood TCRbeta repertoires of the lung cancer patients in the study went unexamined. With only roughly 14 patients in the cohort, the authors noted that larger samples and more detailed clinical data are needed. A significantly larger cumulative share of the repertoire was made up by the top 100 clones in normal lung than in tumor tissue. The methods do not name the sequencing platform or mention unique molecular identifiers.

RNA was isolated from bulk unsorted tissue, and RNA quality was assessed with a NanoDrop ND-1000 and an Agilent 2100. Donors were newly diagnosed lung cancer patients admitted for thoracic surgery in China between August and November 2014, without prior chemotherapy. Patients with previous radiotherapy or chemotherapy, or with another concurrent cancer, were excluded from the study. Surgical tissue pieces of about 1-2.1 cm3 were preserved in RNAlater solution and stored at -80 °C until use. The sequenced sample consisted of lung tumor tissue. The chain links TRBV4-1 with TRBJ2-1, with 7 central nucleotides matching TRBD2. This TCR came from a man aged 55 to 69 with non-small cell lung cancer. The DNA is as follows: TGCGCCAGTAGCCAAGGCGGGCCCTGGGACTACAATGAGGAGTTCTTC. Its product reads: CASSQGGPWDYNEEFF.